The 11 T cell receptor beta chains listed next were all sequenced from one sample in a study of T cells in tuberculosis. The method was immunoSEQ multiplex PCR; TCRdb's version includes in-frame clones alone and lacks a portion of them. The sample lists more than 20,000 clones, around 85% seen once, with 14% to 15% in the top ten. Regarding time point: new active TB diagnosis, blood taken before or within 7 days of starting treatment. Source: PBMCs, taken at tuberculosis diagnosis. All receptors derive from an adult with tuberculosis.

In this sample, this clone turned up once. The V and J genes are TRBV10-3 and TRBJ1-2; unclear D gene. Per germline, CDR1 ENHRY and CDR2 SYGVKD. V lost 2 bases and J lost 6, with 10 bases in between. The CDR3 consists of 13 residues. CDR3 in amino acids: CAISEKAGDGYTF. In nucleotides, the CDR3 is TGTGCCATCAGTGAGAAGGCCGGGGATGGCTACACCTTC.

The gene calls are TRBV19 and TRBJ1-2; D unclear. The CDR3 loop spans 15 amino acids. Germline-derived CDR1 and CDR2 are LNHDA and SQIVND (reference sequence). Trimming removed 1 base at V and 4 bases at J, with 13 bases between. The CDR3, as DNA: TGTGCCAGTAGTATAGCAAAGTACAACCCCTATGGCTACACCTTC. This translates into CASSIAKYNPYGYTF. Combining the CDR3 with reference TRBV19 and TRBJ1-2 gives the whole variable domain DGGITQSPKYLFRKEGQNVTLSCEQNLNHDAMYWYRQDPGQGLRLIYYSQIVNDFQKGDIAEGYSVSREKKESFPLTVTSAQKNPTAFYLCASSIAKYNPYGYTFGSGTRLTVV.

Here the CDR3 DNA reads TGTGCCAGCAGCCACACGGACAGGGACGAGCAGTACTTC. Translation gives CASSHTDRDEQYF. This sequence joins TRBV7-9 and TRBJ2-7; 8 bases align to TRBD1. In germline, CDR1 is SEHNR, CDR2 FQNEAQ (reference sequence). The CDR3 extends over 13 amino acids. V was clipped by 5 bases and J by 5 bases; unmatched bases: 5.

The CDR3 here is CASSDRVGEASNQPQHF. For the CDR3, the DNA is TGTGCCAGCAGCGACCGTGTCGGGGAGGCTAGCAATCAGCCCCAGCATTTT. The gene calls are TRBV9 and TRBJ1-5; D not resolved. This CDR3 region has 17 residues. The ends were cut back, 3 bases at V and 0 bases at J, with 16 bases in the middle. Germline V gives CDR1 SGDLS, CDR2 YYNGEE.

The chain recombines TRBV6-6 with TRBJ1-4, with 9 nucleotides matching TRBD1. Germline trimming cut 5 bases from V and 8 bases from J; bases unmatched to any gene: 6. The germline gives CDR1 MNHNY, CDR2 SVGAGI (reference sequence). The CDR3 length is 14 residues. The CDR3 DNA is TGTGCCAGCAGTCCCCGGGACAGGGTAGAAAAACTGTTTTTT. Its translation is CASSPRDRVEKLFF.

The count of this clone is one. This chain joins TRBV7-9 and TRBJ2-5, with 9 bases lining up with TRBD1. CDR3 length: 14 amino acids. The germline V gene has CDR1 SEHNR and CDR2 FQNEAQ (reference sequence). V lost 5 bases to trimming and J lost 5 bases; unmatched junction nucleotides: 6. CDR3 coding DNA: TGTGCCAGCAGCCGGGACAGGGCGGAGGAGACCCAGTACTTC. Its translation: CASSRDRAEETQYF.

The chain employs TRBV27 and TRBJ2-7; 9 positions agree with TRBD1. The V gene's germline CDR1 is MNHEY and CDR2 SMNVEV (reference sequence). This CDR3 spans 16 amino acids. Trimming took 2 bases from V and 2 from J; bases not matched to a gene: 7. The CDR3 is CASSLLPGQGTYEQYF. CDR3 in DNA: TGTGCCAGCAGTTTACTACCAGGACAGGGGACCTACGAGCAGTACTTC.

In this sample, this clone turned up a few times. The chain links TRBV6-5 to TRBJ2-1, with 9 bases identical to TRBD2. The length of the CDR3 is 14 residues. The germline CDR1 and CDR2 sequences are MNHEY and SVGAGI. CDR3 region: CATAGGPSYNEQFF. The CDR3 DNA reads TGTGCAACGGCGGGAGGGCCCTCCTACAATGAGCAGTTCTTC.

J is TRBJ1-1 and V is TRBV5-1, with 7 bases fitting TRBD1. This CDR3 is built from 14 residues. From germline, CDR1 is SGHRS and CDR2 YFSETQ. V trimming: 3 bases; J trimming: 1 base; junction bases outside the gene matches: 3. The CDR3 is CASSSRGQNTEAFF. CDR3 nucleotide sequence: TGCGCCAGCAGCTCAAGGGGGCAGAACACTGAAGCTTTCTTT.

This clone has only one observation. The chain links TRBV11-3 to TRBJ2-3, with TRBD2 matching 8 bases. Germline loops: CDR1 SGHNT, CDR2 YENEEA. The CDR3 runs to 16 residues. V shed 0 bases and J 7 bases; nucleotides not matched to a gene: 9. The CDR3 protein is CASSLDFTGGLNTQYF. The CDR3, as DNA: TGTGCCAGCAGCTTAGATTTTACGGGAGGGCTAAATACGCAGTATTTT. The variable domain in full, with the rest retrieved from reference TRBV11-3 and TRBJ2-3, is EAGVVQSPRYKIIEKKQPVAFWCNPISGHNTLYWYLQNLGQGPELLIRYENEEAVDDSQLPKDRFSAERLKGVDSTLKIQPAELGDSAVYLCASSLDFTGGLNTQYFGPGTRLTVL.

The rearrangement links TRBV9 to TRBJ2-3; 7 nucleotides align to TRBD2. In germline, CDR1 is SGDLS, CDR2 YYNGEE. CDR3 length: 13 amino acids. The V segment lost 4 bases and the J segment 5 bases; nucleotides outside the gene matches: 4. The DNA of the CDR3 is TGTGCCAGCAGCTCCTTAGCGGGAGATACGCAGTATTTT. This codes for CASSSLAGDTQYF.